This T cell receptor (beta chain) comes out of a study of shared clonotypes between healthy human individuals. At the level of the study: Sampling drew on donors who were two women and a few men aged 18 to 49.

Study results and limitations: Deeper or shallower sequencing was expected to change how clonotypes are shared among donors.

Germline loops: CDR1 MDHEN, CDR2 SYDVKM. The CDR3 extends over 14 amino acids. The V segment lost 8 bases and the J segment 3 bases; nucleotides outside the gene matches: 8. Assay: immunoSEQ multiplex PCR; the TCRdb copy retains only in-frame clones and omits some. Here the sample spans millions of clones, approximately 95% being singletons. Regarding this clone: Antigen: not known.

The sequence derives from a man between 18 and 35 years old in good health. The sequenced material came from naive CD4+ T cells sorted from blood. The subset: CD45RA+ positively selected. The genes are TRBV28 and TRBJ2-7; 9 bases match TRBD1. DNA for the CDR3: TGTGCCAGCGATAAACAGGGGGCAAACTACGAGCAGTACTTC. It specifies CASDKQGANYEQYF.